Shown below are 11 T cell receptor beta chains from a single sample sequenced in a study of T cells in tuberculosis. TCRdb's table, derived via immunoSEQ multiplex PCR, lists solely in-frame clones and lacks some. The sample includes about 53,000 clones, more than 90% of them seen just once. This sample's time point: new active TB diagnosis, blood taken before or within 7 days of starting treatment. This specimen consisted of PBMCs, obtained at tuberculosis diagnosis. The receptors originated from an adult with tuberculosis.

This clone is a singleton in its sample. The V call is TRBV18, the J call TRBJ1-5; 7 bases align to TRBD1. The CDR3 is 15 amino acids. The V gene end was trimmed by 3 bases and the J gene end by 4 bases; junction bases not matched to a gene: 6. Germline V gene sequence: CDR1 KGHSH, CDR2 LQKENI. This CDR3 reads CASSPGTARNQPQHF. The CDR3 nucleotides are TGTGCCAGCTCACCCGGGACAGCAAGGAATCAGCCCCAGCATTTT.

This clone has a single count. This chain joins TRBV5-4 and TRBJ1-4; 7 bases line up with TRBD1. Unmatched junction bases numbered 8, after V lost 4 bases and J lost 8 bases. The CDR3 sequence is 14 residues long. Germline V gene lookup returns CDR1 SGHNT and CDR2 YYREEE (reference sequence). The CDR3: CASSARGSFEKLFF. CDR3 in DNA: TGTGCCAGCAGCGCCAGGGGGTCATTCGAAAAACTGTTTTTT.

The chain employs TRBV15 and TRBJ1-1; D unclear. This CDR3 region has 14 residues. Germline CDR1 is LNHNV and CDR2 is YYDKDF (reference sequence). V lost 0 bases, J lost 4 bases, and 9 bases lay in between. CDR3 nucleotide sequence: TGTGCCACCAGCAGAGATTTGCGGGGCACTGAAGCTTTCTTT. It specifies CATSRDLRGTEAFF.

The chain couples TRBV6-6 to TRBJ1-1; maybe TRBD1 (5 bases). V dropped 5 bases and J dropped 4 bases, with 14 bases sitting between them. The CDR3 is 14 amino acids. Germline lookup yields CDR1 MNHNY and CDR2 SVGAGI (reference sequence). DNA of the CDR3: TGTGCCAGCAGTACCTTGGGGCCTCGCACTGAAGCTTTCTTT. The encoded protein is CASSTLGPRTEAFF.

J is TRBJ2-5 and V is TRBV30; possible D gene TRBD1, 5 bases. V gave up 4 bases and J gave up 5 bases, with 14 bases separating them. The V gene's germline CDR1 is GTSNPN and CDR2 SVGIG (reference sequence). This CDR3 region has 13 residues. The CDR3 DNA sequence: TGTGCCTGGACAGGGCAAGTTTCGGAGACCCAGTACTTC. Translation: CAWTGQVSETQYF.

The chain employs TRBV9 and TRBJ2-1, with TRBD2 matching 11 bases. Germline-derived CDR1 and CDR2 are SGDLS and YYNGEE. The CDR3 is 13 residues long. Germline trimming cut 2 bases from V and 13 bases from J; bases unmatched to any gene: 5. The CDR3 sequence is CASSVGTSGSQFF. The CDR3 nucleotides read TGTGCCAGCAGCGTTGGGACTAGCGGATCCCAGTTCTTC.

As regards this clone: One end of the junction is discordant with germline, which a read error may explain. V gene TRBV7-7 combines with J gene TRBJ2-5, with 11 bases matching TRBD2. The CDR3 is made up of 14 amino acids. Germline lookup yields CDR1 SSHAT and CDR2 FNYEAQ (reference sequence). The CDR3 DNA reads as TGTGCTAGCAGCCAAAAAGGACTAGCGGGGACCCAGTACTTC. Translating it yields CASSQKGLAGTQYF.

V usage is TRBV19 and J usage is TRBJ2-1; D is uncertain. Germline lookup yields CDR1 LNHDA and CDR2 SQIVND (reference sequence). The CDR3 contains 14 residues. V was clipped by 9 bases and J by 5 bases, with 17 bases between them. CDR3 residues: CASAETVLNNEQFF. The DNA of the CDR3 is TGTGCCAGCGCAGAGACCGTACTAAACAATGAGCAGTTCTTC.

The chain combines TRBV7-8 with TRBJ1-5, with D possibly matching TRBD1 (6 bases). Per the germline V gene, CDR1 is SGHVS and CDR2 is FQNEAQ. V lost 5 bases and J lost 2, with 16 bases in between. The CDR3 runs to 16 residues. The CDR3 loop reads CASSPDDRFRNQPQHF. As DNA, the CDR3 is TGTGCCAGCAGCCCGGACGACAGGTTCCGCAATCAGCCCCAGCATTTT.

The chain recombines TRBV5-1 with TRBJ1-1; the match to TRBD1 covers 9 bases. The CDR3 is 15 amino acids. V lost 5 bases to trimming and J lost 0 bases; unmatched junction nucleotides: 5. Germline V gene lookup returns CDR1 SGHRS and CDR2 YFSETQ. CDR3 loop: CASRRTGDLNTEAFF. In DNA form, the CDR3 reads TGCGCCAGCAGGAGGACAGGGGACTTGAACACTGAAGCTTTCTTT.

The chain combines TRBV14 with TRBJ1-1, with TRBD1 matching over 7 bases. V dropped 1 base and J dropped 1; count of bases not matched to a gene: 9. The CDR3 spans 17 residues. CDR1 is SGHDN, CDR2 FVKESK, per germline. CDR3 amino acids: CASSQGGLRDRNTEAFF. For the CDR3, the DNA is TGTGCCAGCAGCCAAGGGGGGCTAAGGGACAGGAACACTGAAGCTTTCTTT.